The present entry profiles one TCR beta chain with its context. Study processing details: Estimates of nucleated cell counts were drawn from the amplification of reference gene primers. Libraries were prepared by immunoSEQ multiplex PCR; TCRdb keeps only in-frame clonotypes and omits some of them. For V, J and clone size, that table is used; D and trimming come from the DNA. Of roughly 130,000 clones listed, almost 85% were seen once; the top ten hold around 12%. This sample is drawn from a study of blood T cell repertoires in COVID-19. Study as a whole: COVID-19 samples collected from the United States, Italy and Spain covered acute and convalescent phases. PBMCs, B-cell-depleted T cells, or T cells provided the cDNA or gDNA that made up the material.

V was clipped by 5 bases and J by 8 bases; unmatched bases: 8. The CDR3 extends over 14 amino acids. Germline-derived CDR1 and CDR2 are GTSNPN and SVGIG (reference sequence). The chain has TRBV30 and TRBJ2-1; 11 nucleotides match TRBD2. This TCR came from a woman between 25 and 40 years old who had recovered from COVID-19. Sequencing was carried out using peripheral blood. CDR3 residues: CAWLAGGMEDEQFF. CDR3 nucleotides: TGTGCCTGGCTAGCGGGGGGAATGGAAGATGAGCAGTTCTTC.